This T cell receptor (beta chain) comes out of a study of blood T cell repertoires in COVID-19. The CDR3 runs to 15 residues. The germline gives CDR1 MNHEY, CDR2 SVGAGI. J gave up 7 bases and V 2 bases, and 7 bases lay outside the gene matches. TCRdb keeps only in-frame clones here, not all; method: immunoSEQ multiplex PCR. The repertoire holds over 130,000 clones, 70% to 90% seen once, with 3% to 3.5% in the top ten. The clonotype comes from a woman between 45 and 65 years old with acute COVID-19. V usage is TRBV6-5 and J usage is TRBJ1-4; TRBD1 aligns across 7 bases. Source material: PBMCs or T cells enriched from blood (not recorded which). This CDR3 reads CASSYKGAEGEKLFF. The CDR3 coding sequence is TGTGCCAGCAGTTACAAGGGGGCGGAGGGTGAAAAACTGTTTTTT.